One sample yielded the 24 T cell receptor beta chains listed below, sequenced in a study of CD8+ T cells in alopecia areata. Treatment specified: oral pan-JAK inhibitor, 5-10 mg twice daily. Sequencing used cDNA as its template, made by extracting RNA and reverse transcribing it. Only in-frame clones appear in the TCRdb table, and some are missing; sequencing was by immunoSEQ multiplex PCR. Of about 280,000 clones in the sample, roughly 64% are singletons; the top ten hold around 1.7%. The material sequenced was CD4+ T cells sorted from blood, taken at week 24, from a patient treated with tofacitinib. The receptor source for this set is a human donor with alopecia areata.

This clone was detected only a few times. The chain recombines TRBV7-9 with TRBJ2-4; D gene unclear. The V end lost 4 bases, the J end lost 8 bases, and 27 bases lay between the germline ends. Germline CDR1 is SEHNR and CDR2 is FQNEAQ (reference sequence). This CDR3 has 18 residues. This CDR3 is CASSSFPLLDSLGHIQYF. The CDR3 region has the DNA TGTGCCAGCAGCTCCTTTCCACTCCTCGACTCTCTTGGGCACATTCAGTACTTC.

This chain joins TRBV7-2 and TRBJ2-3, with 8 bases fitting TRBD2. Trimming cost V 4 bases and J 1 base; bases outside gene matches: 10. Looked up from germline, CDR1 is SGHTA and CDR2 is FQGNSA. The CDR3 loop spans 17 amino acids. The CDR3: CASSSPPSGGRTDTQYF. The CDR3 DNA reads as TGTGCCAGCAGCTCACCCCCCAGCGGGGGACGCACAGATACGCAGTATTTT.

The rearrangement uses TRBV5-4 and TRBJ2-5, with unresolved D. The CDR3 runs to 11 residues. CDR1 is SGHNT and CDR2 is YYREEE in the germline V gene (reference sequence). V was shortened by 3 bases and J by 8 bases, with 8 bases between the two germline ends. The CDR3 is CASSYDGTQYF. The CDR3 DNA reads TGTGCCAGCAGCTACGACGGAACCCAGTACTTC. Full variable domain (rest looked up from reference TRBV5-4 and TRBJ2-5): ETGVTQSPTHLIKTRGQQVTLRCSSQSGHNTVSWYQQALGQGPQFIFQYYREEENGRGNFPPRFSGLQFPNYSSELNVNALELDDSALYLCASSYDGTQYFGPGTRLLVL.

This clone showed up just a few times. The chain is built from TRBV29-1 and TRBJ2-7, with D possibly TRBD1 on 6 matching bases. Germline-derived CDR1 and CDR2 are SQVTM and ANQGSEA. Deletions cut 3 bases from V and 2 bases from J, with 14 bases between. This CDR3 contains 14 residues. The CDR3 nucleotides read TGCAGCGTTGATCTCTCAGGGGTTGCCTACGAGCAGTACTTC. It is translated as CSVDLSGVAYEQYF.

This chain joins TRBV5-1 and TRBJ2-7; 8 bases are shared with TRBD2. CDR3 size: 16 residues. The germline V gene encodes CDR1 SGHRS and CDR2 YFSETQ. V shed 1 base and J 1 base; nucleotides not matched to a gene: 7. CDR3 DNA: TGCGCCAGCAGCTTGAACGTAGTAGCGGGATCCTACGAGCAGTACTTC. Amino acid sequence: CASSLNVVAGSYEQYF.

This chain joins TRBV5-1 and TRBJ2-5, with D uncertain. Trimming took 2 bases from V and 4 from J, leaving 15 bases between them. This CDR3 is built from 15 residues. Germline CDR1 SGHRS, CDR2 YFSETQ. CDR3 bases: TGCGCCAGCAGCTTCCCAGGAACTCGAGGAGAGACCCAGTACTTC. Translated, it gives CASSFPGTRGETQYF.

The chain carries TRBV28 and TRBJ1-1; 8 nucleotides line up with TRBD1. The CDR3 has 13 residues. V was clipped by 6 bases and J by 14 bases; unmatched bases: 14. Germline CDR1 reads MDHEN; CDR2 reads SYDVKM. The CDR3 spells CASRAGTGPSGFF. For the CDR3, the DNA is TGTGCCAGCAGAGCCGGGACAGGCCCTTCCGGCTTCTTT.

This clone has a handful of counts. The V and J genes are TRBV2 and TRBJ2-3; D call uncertain. The CDR3 has 13 residues. V lost 6 bases and J lost 2, with 9 bases in between. CDR1 SNHLY and CDR2 FYNNEI come from the germline V gene. CDR3: CASRQDYTDTQYF. The CDR3 coding sequence is TGTGCCAGCAGGCAGGATTACACAGATACGCAGTATTTT.

This sequence joins TRBV20-1 and TRBJ1-2; D uncertain. CDR3 length: 11 amino acids. Trimming cost V 2 bases and J 5 bases, with 6 bases left between them. Germline CDR1 is DFQATT and CDR2 is SNEGSKA (reference sequence). CDR3 nucleotide sequence: TGCAGTGCTAGACGGTTGTATGGCTACACCTTC. It codes for CSARRLYGYTF.

In this sample, this clone turned up many times. The chain links TRBV11-1 to TRBJ2-7; D tentatively fits TRBD1 or TRBD2 (5 bases each). CDR1 and CDR2 from the germline V gene are SGHAT and FQDESV (reference sequence). The CDR3 sequence is 16 residues long. V lost 3 bases, J lost 2 bases, and 17 bases lay in between. CDR3 protein: CASSFALLGTTYEQYF. The CDR3 nucleotides read TGTGCCAGCAGCTTTGCGCTACTAGGGACGACCTACGAGCAGTACTTC. Looking up the rest from reference TRBV11-1 and TRBJ2-7 gives the full variable domain: EAEVAQSPRYKITEKSQAVAFWCDPISGHATLYWYRQILGQGPELLVQFQDESVVDDSQLPKDRFSAERLKGVDSTLKIQPAELGDSAMYLCASSFALLGTTYEQYFGPGTRLTVT.

The chain employs TRBV29-1 and TRBJ2-5; 7 positions agree with TRBD2. The CDR3 is made up of 14 amino acids. Germline CDR1 and CDR2: SQVTM and ANQGSEA. Trimming removed 2 bases from V and 1 base from J; junction bases left unmatched: 4. The CDR3 DNA reads as TGCAGCGTTGAACCAGGGAGGGCCCAAGAGACCCAGTACTTC. Its protein is CSVEPGRAQETQYF.

This clone came up a few times. The chain links TRBV2 to TRBJ2-6, with 10 bases fitting TRBD1. The CDR3 spans 16 residues. Losses at the gene ends were 6 bases for V and 2 bases for J; bases not matched to a gene: 4. Germline V gene sequence: CDR1 SNHLY, CDR2 FYNNEI. This CDR3 is CASSRDRGAGANVLTF. The DNA for the CDR3 is TGTGCCAGCAGCAGGGACAGGGGAGCTGGGGCCAACGTCCTGACTTTC.

V gene TRBV30 combines with J gene TRBJ1-5; 7 nucleotides line up with TRBD1. V gave up 3 bases and J gave up 2 bases; unmatched junction bases: 1. CDR3 length equals 13 residues. CDR1 and CDR2 (germline): GTSNPN, SVGIG (reference sequence). This CDR3 is CAWRTGGNQPQHF. The CDR3 nucleotides read TGTGCCTGGAGAACAGGGGGCAATCAGCCCCAGCATTTT.

The sample holds a few counts of this clone. The genes are TRBV29-1 and TRBJ1-6; D gene unclear. The CDR3 length is 13 residues. Deletions cut 2 bases from V and 9 bases from J, with 11 bases between. Per the germline V gene, CDR1 is SQVTM and CDR2 is ANQGSEA. CDR3 loop: CSVEMTLGSPLHF. For the CDR3, the DNA is TGCAGCGTTGAAATGACACTGGGTTCACCCCTCCACTTT. The full variable domain, completed using reference TRBV29-1 and TRBJ1-6, is SAVISQKPSRDICQRGTSLTIQCQVDSQVTMMFWYRQQPGQSLTLIATANQGSEATYESGFVIDKFPISRPNLTFSTLTVSNMSPEDSSIYLCSVEMTLGSPLHFGNGTRLTVT.

This rearrangement joins TRBV4-2 to TRBJ2-2; D is undetermined. The CDR3 loop spans 16 amino acids. The V gene's germline CDR1 is LGHNA and CDR2 YNFKEQ. V was shortened by 1 base and J by 8 bases, with 17 bases between the two germline ends. The chain's CDR3 is CASSQGRWTLPGELFF. The CDR3 DNA reads as TGTGCCAGCAGCCAAGGCCGATGGACCTTACCAGGGGAGCTGTTTTTT.

Written as DNA, the CDR3 is TGTGCCAGCAGCCCCCTCATGGACTATGGCTACACCTTC. This gives the protein CASSPLMDYGYTF. V and J are TRBV11-2 and TRBJ1-2; D remains unclear. Trimming left V 5 bases short and J 3 bases short, with 10 bases between. The length of the CDR3 is 13 residues. Germline V gives CDR1 SGHAT, CDR2 FQNNGV.

V gene TRBV28 combines with J gene TRBJ1-1; D not resolved. Trimming shortened V by 8 bases and J by 10 bases, and 17 bases separated the two germline ends. The CDR3 has 12 residues. Per the germline V gene, CDR1 is MDHEN and CDR2 is SYDVKM. As DNA, the CDR3 is TGTGCCAGCGCGGGGTCTTTAAGGCCAGCTTTCTTT. It specifies CASAGSLRPAFF.

V and J are TRBV5-1 and TRBJ2-7; TRBD1 is a possible D gene (5 bases). Trimming took off 3 bases at V and 0 bases at J, with 16 bases between the two ends. Per the germline V gene, CDR1 is SGHRS and CDR2 is YFSETQ. The CDR3 loop spans 16 amino acids. The CDR3 bases are TGCGCCAGCAGCTCGGGTCGGACACCGAGCTCCTACGAGCAGTACTTC. It specifies CASSSGRTPSSYEQYF.

This chain joins TRBV13 and TRBJ2-5; D is ambiguous. V lost 7 bases and J 7 bases, leaving 19 bases between the germline ends. Germline assignment: CDR1 PRHDT and CDR2 FYEKMQ (reference sequence). This CDR3 has 14 amino acids. CDR3 amino acids: CASTLTGHEVTQYF. The CDR3 nucleotides are TGTGCCAGCACTCTTACCGGGCATGAGGTGACCCAGTACTTC. Complete variable domain (other parts from reference TRBV13 and TRBJ2-5): AAGVIQSPRHLIKEKRETATLKCYPIPRHDTVYWYQQGPGQDPQFLISFYEKMQSDKGSIPDRFSAQQFSDYHSELNMSSLELGDSALYFCASTLTGHEVTQYFGPGTRLLVL.

This clone was seen a few times. This chain links TRBV28 with TRBJ1-1; no definite D call. The CDR3 totals 13 residues. Trimming cost V 8 bases and J 0 bases, with 10 bases left between them. From germline, CDR1 is MDHEN and CDR2 SYDVKM. The CDR3 DNA reads TGTGCCAGCGACCAACTCATGAACACTGAAGCTTTCTTT. Its protein product is CASDQLMNTEAFF.

The chain has TRBV7-2 and TRBJ2-5; D unclear. The CDR3 loop spans 17 amino acids. From germline, CDR1 is SGHTA and CDR2 FQGNSA. V was shortened by 1 base and J by 5 bases, with 20 bases between the two germline ends. CDR3 in DNA: TGTGCCAGCAGCTTAGGTCCGTCGGCATTAAAAGGGGAGACCCAGTACTTC. Protein product: CASSLGPSALKGETQYF.

There are a few counts of this clone. The chain carries TRBV2 and TRBJ2-3; 9 bases match TRBD1. Germline V gene sequence: CDR1 SNHLY, CDR2 FYNNEI. After removal of 5 bases from V and 6 bases from J, the junction contained 3 bases not matched to a gene. The CDR3 runs to 13 residues. The CDR3 reads CASSSGTGDTQYF. CDR3 nucleotide sequence: TGTGCCAGCAGTTCCGGGACAGGGGATACGCAGTATTTT.

The chain is built from TRBV30 and TRBJ1-1; D unresolved. The CDR3 is 13 amino acids. Between the trimmed V and J ends, which lost 1 base and 0 bases, there was a span of 6 bases. The germline gives CDR1 GTSNPN, CDR2 SVGIG (reference sequence). The CDR3 loop is CAWSASLNTEAFF. The CDR3 DNA reads as TGTGCCTGGAGTGCCTCACTGAACACTGAAGCTTTCTTT. Drawing the rest from reference TRBV30 and TRBJ1-1, the complete variable domain is SQTIHQWPATLVQPVGSPLSLECTVEGTSNPNLYWYRQAAGRGLQLLFYSVGIGQISSEVPQNLSASRPQDRQFILSSKKLLLSDSGFYLCAWSASLNTEAFFGQGTRLTVV.

Concerning this clone itself: The germline gene is not matched at one end of the junction; a read error may be the cause. The chain carries TRBV30 and TRBJ2-2; D gene ambiguous. Germline values: CDR1 GTSNPN, CDR2 SVGIG (reference sequence). CDR3 length: 16 residues. This CDR3 reads CAWTFLPRKTTRELFF. In DNA, the CDR3 is TGTGCCTGGACGTTCCTTCCGCGGAAGACCACCAGGGAGCTGTTTTTT.